This TCR beta chain came from a study of blood T cell repertoires in COVID-19 (dated by TCRdb to the early 2020s). Context from the whole study: The collaborator samples originated in the United States, Italy and Spain and spanned the acute and convalescent phases of COVID-19. The material from the prospective study consisted of cDNA or gDNA derived from T cells, B-cell-depleted T cells, or PBMCs. Deeply sampled blood TCRbeta repertoires from subjects exposed to, actively infected with, or recovered from COVID-19 were included in the dataset. The repertoires were made available in a free public database intended to serve as a resource for research on the immune response to SARS-CoV-2. The samples were drawn from the first 160 participants of the ongoing ImmuneRACE study and from 1,254 subjects provided by 6 global collaborators. A de-identified subject ID, COVID-19 status, age in years and sex were almost always included in the sample metadata. HLA class I and class II types, where available, came from metadata supplied by the sample provider rather than from assay-based typing. General study outcomes and caveats: The amount of clinical and demographic metadata varied by source and participant and was provided uncurated.

TCRbeta CDR3 regions were amplified from genomic DNA by means of the immunoSEQ Assay, a bias-controlled multiplex PCR. As for how the authors treated the data: The number of nucleated cells in each sample was estimated from the amplification of reference gene primers within the assay. To quantify the absolute abundance of each unique TCRbeta CDR3 rearrangement, sequence reads were collapsed and filtered. Productive Simpson clonality was computed per sample as the square root of Simpson's diversity index over productive rearrangements. Drawn from immuneACCESS, this table holds only the in-frame rearrangements with V and J called that TCRdb kept. Clones are partly lost; checked studies trace under half to an unresolved V gene and leave the rest unexplained. V, J and clone size are those of that table, while D and trimming were read from the DNA. Across this sample there are tens of thousands of clones, with almost 90% seen only once. 20% to 25% of the sample is held by the ten biggest clonotypes.

The collaborating institutions used their own protocols to collect whole blood in K2EDTA tubes. For TCRbeta analysis, collaborators shipped samples as frozen whole blood, isolated PBMCs, or DNA extracted from either of those sample types. The germline V gene (reference sequence) gives CDR1 as LGHDT and CDR2 as YNNKEL. From V the trimming removes 3 bases and from J it removes 0 bases, while the gene matches leave 16 bases of the junction unaccounted for. The CDR3 contains 19 residues, cysteine and phenylalanine counted. The read is trimmed to its CDR3 DNA, 57 bases read in frame from base 1. For this clone: Its cognate antigen has yet to be identified. Within one base of it there is no much larger clone, and no base qualities were kept.

Recombination joined TRBV3-1 (or the pseudogene TRBV3-2) with TRBJ2-7, with 8 bases in between that match TRBD2. Sequencing was carried out using peripheral blood. This sequence originates from a woman aged 45-59 years with active or convalescent COVID-19. The CDR3 region reads CASSQGLIRPGGSSYEQYF. The nucleotides read TGTGCCAGCAGCCAGGGTTTGATCCGGCCGGGAGGGAGCTCCTACGAGCAGTACTTC.